This note documents a single TCR beta chain sequence. Its antigen is not yet known. No quality values exist for individual bases; no much larger clone is one base distant. The cohort included 29 patients with locally advanced or metastatic urothelial carcinoma who were treated at Memorial Sloan Kettering on a trial protocol. Peripheral blood mononuclear cells were collected from each patient pretreatment and during treatment, giving between 1 and 8 total time points per patient. The Qiagen DNeasy Blood extraction kit was used to purify genomic DNA from total PBMCs and tumor samples. PBMCs were collected pretreatment and during treatment, and were isolated and stored as previously described. Each PCR received spiked-in synthetic TCR analog templates so that absolute template abundance could be estimated from read counts. The immunoSEQ assay was used to amplify TCRbeta CDR3 regions from genomic DNA with bias-controlled V and J gene primers. Rearranged TCRbeta segments were sequenced at approximately 20X coverage. The authors processed their data as follows. Sequencing errors were corrected by clustering, and CDR3s were annotated against IMGT so that V, D and J genes could be assigned. Out-of-frame and stop-codon sequences were excluded, and only productive TCRbeta rearrangements were used in downstream analyses. Clonality was computed as one minus Shannon entropy normalized by the log of the number of unique productive sequences. Fisher's exact test with Benjamini-Hochberg correction, using a cutoff of adjusted p below 0.01, was how clones that differed between time points or between blood and tumor were identified. TCRdb obtained this table from immuneACCESS and retained in-frame rearrangements with V and J assigned. These tables miss some clones; where compared with another copy, unresolved V genes account for less than half of the shortfall, and the remainder is unexplained. From that table come the V and J calls and clone size; the DNA was used to work out D and trimming. This sample gives about 49,000 clones in total; about 90% of them show up just once. About 8% of the sample lies in the top ten.

This record belongs to a study of PD-L1 blockade in urothelial cancer (dated by TCRdb to about 2017). Study-level background: All patients started therapy around 2014 and received atezolizumab 1,200 mg intravenously every 3 weeks. Blood samples gave median yields of roughly 150,000 T cells and 82,636 unique TCRs, along with a median clonality of roughly 0.08. Blood samples were analyzed 3 weeks after the start of treatment (second dose) and 6 weeks after the start of treatment. An ECOG performance status of 0 or 1 was recorded for the patients, and 0 to 3 prior chemotherapy regimens had been received by the patients. About 85% of the roughly 29 patients were identified as males with urothelial cancer of bladder origin, and a prior smoking history was reported by 18 of 29 patients. The study was an exploratory multi-omic analysis of somatic, immune and clinical correlates of response to PD-L1 blockade with atezolizumab in urothelial cancer. Durable clinical benefit meant progression-free survival longer than 6 months, and TCR features were also tested against progression-free and overall survival. In the same patients who had TCR sequencing, pretreatment tumors also underwent whole exome sequencing and RNA sequencing. Under 30 patients had pretreatment blood TCR-seq, around 25 had at least one posttreatment blood collection, and around 25 had tumor TCR-seq. Several patients reached durable clinical benefit, while about 19 patients did not. TCR sequencing covered pretreatment tumor samples and matched, serially collected peripheral blood taken before and after atezolizumab treatment. Overall study results and their limits: Among patients with durable benefit, tumor-associated TCR clones showed greater expansion in peripheral blood 3 weeks after treatment started (n ≈ 21, p = 0.022). Because of the small sample size (n ≈ 29) and the many exploratory analyses performed, the results are intended to be regarded as hypothesis-generating. A pretreatment peripheral blood TCR clonality below the median was linked to improved progression-free and overall survival.

For CDR1 and CDR2, the germline V gene lists SGHTA and FQGNSA. Taken from cysteine to phenylalanine, the CDR3 has 15 residues. Just CDR3 DNA is preserved here, 45 bases in frame from base 1. V ends up 1 base short and J 12 bases short, with an unmatched junction base count of 10. Recombination joined TRBV7-2 with TRBJ1-1; 11 junctional bases match TRBD1. Sequencing was performed on PBMCs, taken around atezolizumab (anti-PD-L1) treatment. The sequence was collected from a man between 60 and 75 years old with urothelial cancer. The CDR3 here reads CASSLGTGGMEFPFF. DNA sequence: TGTGCCAGCAGCTTAGGGACAGGGGGCATGGAGTTTCCTTTCTTT.